These 20 T cell receptor beta chains came from one sample sequenced in a study of blood T cell repertoires in COVID-19. Produced via immunoSEQ multiplex PCR; TCRdb's table is partial and in-frame only. The table includes 95,000 to 150,000 clones, about 87% detected once. The sequenced sample was peripheral blood. The receptors stem from a woman in her seventies with acute or convalescent COVID-19.

This chain links TRBV3-1 (or the pseudogene TRBV3-2) with TRBJ1-2; D ambiguous. CDR3 length: 15 residues. Germline V gene data show CDR1 as LGHDT and CDR2 as YNNKEL (reference sequence). Trimming pared 3 bases from V and 8 bases from J, leaving 19 bases between. CDR3 protein: CASSQRAVSPGGYTF. Written as DNA, the CDR3 is TGTGCCAGCAGCCAGAGGGCAGTCTCCCCGGGAGGCTACACCTTC.

This rearrangement joins TRBV6-6 to TRBJ1-1, with TRBD1 identical over 7 bases. The CDR3 contains 13 residues. The V segment lost 7 bases and the J segment 6 bases; nucleotides outside the gene matches: 8. CDR1 and CDR2 from the germline V gene are MNHNY and SVGAGI (reference sequence). The CDR3 nucleotides are TGTGCCAGCATTTCGGGGACAGTACCTGAAGCTTTCTTT. Its protein is CASISGTVPEAFF.

The chain carries TRBV29-1 and TRBJ1-2; 9 bases match TRBD1. From germline, CDR1 is SQVTM and CDR2 ANQGSEA. This CDR3 region has 15 residues. Trimming at V came to 0 bases and at J to 0 bases, leaving 2 bases not matched to a gene. The CDR3 DNA reads as TGCAGCGTTGAAGATCGGACAGGGGCTAACTATGGCTACACCTTC. Its protein is CSVEDRTGANYGYTF. Looking up the rest from reference TRBV29-1 and TRBJ1-2 gives the full variable domain: SAVISQKPSRDICQRGTSLTIQCQVDSQVTMMFWYRQQPGQSLTLIATANQGSEATYESGFVIDKFPISRPNLTFSTLTVSNMSPEDSSIYLCSVEDRTGANYGYTFGSGTRLTVV.

The J gene is TRBJ2-1, the V gene TRBV7-6, with TRBD2 matching over 16 bases. Germline V gene lookup returns CDR1 SGHVS and CDR2 FNYEAQ. J gave up 3 bases and V 5 bases, and 10 bases lay outside the gene matches. CDR3 size: 19 residues. The CDR3 DNA sequence: TGTGCCAGCAGCCCAAAAAGGGGACTAGCGGGGGGGCTCTACAATGAGCAGTTCTTC. Translation gives CASSPKRGLAGGLYNEQFF.

The gene calls are TRBV5-1 and TRBJ2-2; 8 nucleotides agree with TRBD2. This CDR3 is 15 amino acids long. CDR1 and CDR2 (germline): SGHRS, YFSETQ. The V segment lost 4 bases and the J segment 2 bases; nucleotides outside the gene matches: 4. DNA of the CDR3: TGCGCCAGCAGCCCCCGGACTAGCAACACCGGGGAGCTGTTTTTT. Translated, it gives CASSPRTSNTGELFF.

V gene TRBV2 combines with J gene TRBJ1-5; no clear D gene. Germline values: CDR1 SNHLY, CDR2 FYNNEI. The CDR3 is 16 residues long. The V end was cut by 8 bases, the J end by 2 bases, with 19 bases between. Here the CDR3 DNA reads TGTGCCAGCTTAACCCCCCAGTTGTTGGGCAATCAGCCCCAGCATTTT. This codes for CASLTPQLLGNQPQHF. The complete variable domain, with remaining parts taken from reference TRBV2 and TRBJ1-5, reads EPEVTQTPSHQVTQMGQEVILRCVPISNHLYFYWYRQILGQKVEFLVSFYNNEISEKSEIFDDQFSVERPDGSNFTLKIRSTKLEDSAMYFCASLTPQLLGNQPQHFGDGTRLSIL.

This clone was seen a few times. This chain joins TRBV5-6 and TRBJ1-6; a weak D match, TRBD1 (5 bases). The CDR3 is 17 amino acids. CDR1 and CDR2 (germline): SGHDT, YYEEEE. V was clipped by 2 bases and J by 9 bases, with 21 bases between them. CDR3 amino acids: CASSFIPRAKVGSPLHF. The CDR3 region has the DNA TGTGCCAGCAGCTTTATTCCCAGGGCCAAGGTAGGTTCACCCCTCCACTTT.

V is TRBV11-3 and J is TRBJ2-5; D unresolved. The germline CDR1 and CDR2 sequences are SGHNT and YENEEA. This CDR3 spans 16 amino acids. With 1 base removed from V and 2 bases from J, the gap between germline ends came to 14 bases. CDR3 protein: CASSLGLVGTQETQYF. As DNA, the CDR3 is TGTGCCAGCAGCTTAGGGTTGGTTGGCACACAAGAGACCCAGTACTTC.

The chain has TRBV7-6 and TRBJ1-1; no reliable D call. This CDR3 has 15 amino acids. Trimming removed 1 base at V and 3 bases at J, with 12 bases between. The germline V gene has CDR1 SGHVS and CDR2 FNYEAQ. CDR3 loop: CASSLGQPGDTEAFF. CDR3 sequence (DNA): TGTGCCAGCAGCTTAGGGCAACCCGGGGACACTGAAGCTTTCTTT.

This chain uses TRBV3-1 (or the pseudogene TRBV3-2) with TRBJ1-1; TRBD1 is a possible D gene (6 bases). This CDR3 has 14 amino acids. From germline, CDR1 is LGHDT and CDR2 YNNKEL (reference sequence). Trimming took 4 bases from V and 1 from J, leaving 10 bases between them. CDR3 DNA sequence: TGTGCCAGCAGCCCTCAGGACAGGAACACTGAAGCTTTCTTT. Translating it yields CASSPQDRNTEAFF.

CDR3 in amino acids: CASSQAGGSNSPLHF. The CDR3 DNA sequence: TGTGCCAGCAGCCAGGCGGGGGGCTCTAATTCACCCCTCCACTTT. This chain uses TRBV2 with TRBJ1-6; D is possibly TRBD1 (6 bases). The CDR3 extends over 15 amino acids. Trimming took 6 bases from V and 6 from J, leaving 15 bases between them. Germline-derived CDR1 and CDR2 are SNHLY and FYNNEI.

V usage is TRBV19 and J usage is TRBJ2-7; D not certain. Trimming pared 5 bases from V and 0 bases from J, leaving 5 bases between. Looked up from germline, CDR1 is LNHDA and CDR2 is SQIVND (reference sequence). This CDR3 region has 12 residues. In nucleotides, the CDR3 is TGTGCCAGTAGTTCCTCCTCCTACGAGCAGTACTTC. Its protein is CASSSSSYEQYF.

The J gene is TRBJ2-1, the V gene TRBV14; a weak D match, TRBD1 (5 bases). CDR3 length equals 11 residues. V shed 4 bases and J shed 9 bases, with 7 bases lying between them. CDR1 is SGHDN, CDR2 FVKESK, per germline. CDR3 nucleotides: TGTGCCAGCAGCCTTGGGGCTGAGCAGTTCTTC. It codes for CASSLGAEQFF.

The genes are TRBV11-2 and TRBJ2-2; 8 bases fit TRBD2. This CDR3 contains 15 residues. The trim removed 7 bases at V and 6 bases at J, leaving 10 bases unmatched. Germline V CDR1 and CDR2: SGHAT, FQNNGV. The CDR3 sequence is CASIIGPGRAGELFF. The CDR3 nucleotides read TGTGCCAGCATCATCGGGCCCGGGAGGGCCGGGGAGCTGTTTTTT.

The chain carries TRBV7-2 and TRBJ1-4; D may be TRBD1 (6 bases). The CDR3 totals 17 residues. Between the trimmed V and J ends, which lost 0 bases and 4 bases, there was a span of 15 bases. Germline-derived CDR1 and CDR2 are SGHTA and FQGNSA. The CDR3 loop reads CASSLAGAGAHNEKLFF. In DNA form, the CDR3 reads TGTGCCAGCAGCTTAGCTGGGGCGGGGGCCCATAATGAAAAACTGTTTTTT.

The chain joins TRBV11-2 to TRBJ2-5, with a possible D match to TRBD2 (6 bases). The CDR3 runs 14 residues. Germline CDR1 SGHAT, CDR2 FQNNGV. V was trimmed by 1 base and J by 5 bases, leaving 11 bases between them. DNA for the CDR3: TGTGCCAGCAGCTTAGGCTGGGGGGACGAGACCCAGTACTTC. Protein product: CASSLGWGDETQYF.

The chain joins TRBV27 to TRBJ2-1; D is possibly TRBD2 (6 bases). The V gene lost 5 bases and the J gene lost 3 bases, with 23 bases spanning the gap. Germline V gene sequence: CDR1 MNHEY, CDR2 SMNVEV (reference sequence). The CDR3 is 18 amino acids. CDR3 in amino acids: CASSPRAQTSSRYNEQFF. CDR3 nucleotides: TGTGCCAGCAGTCCCCGTGCCCAGACTAGTTCGCGCTACAATGAGCAGTTCTTC.

The genes are TRBV10-3 and TRBJ2-7; D is perhaps TRBD2 (6 bases). Germline V CDR1 and CDR2: ENHRY, SYGVKD. The V and J ends lost 6 bases and 5 bases respectively, with 8 bases between them. This CDR3 has 11 residues. CDR3 in amino acids: CAIRGGNEQYF. CDR3 nucleotide sequence: TGTGCCATCAGGGGCGGGAACGAGCAGTACTTC.

The chain is built from TRBV13 and TRBJ2-6; 10 nucleotides match TRBD1. The ends lost 6 bases at V and 1 base at J; junction bases unmatched: 12. Germline V lookup: CDR1 PRHDT, CDR2 FYEKMQ (reference sequence). The CDR3 is 19 amino acids. CDR3 region: CASRPTGTGVFSGANVLTF. CDR3 DNA: TGTGCCAGCAGGCCAACCGGGACAGGGGTATTTTCTGGGGCCAACGTCCTGACTTTC.

The rearrangement uses TRBV2 and TRBJ2-2, with D unresolved. Germline V CDR1 and CDR2: SNHLY, FYNNEI. This CDR3 comprises 12 residues. The germline V and J ends were trimmed by 3 bases and 7 bases, with 6 bases remaining between them. CDR3 amino acids: CASSDSGGELFF. In DNA form, the CDR3 reads TGTGCCAGCAGTGATAGTGGCGGGGAGCTGTTTTTT.